A single sample is the source of the 8 T cell receptor beta chains below, sequenced in a study of T cell responses to AZD1222 COVID-19 vaccine (dated by TCRdb to about 2021). The library was obtained by the immunoSEQ multiplex PCR assay. TCRdb retrieved this table from immuneACCESS and kept in-frame rearrangements only. Not all clones are present; in checked studies, unresolved V genes account for under half, and no reason is known for the remainder. Here the sample has 120,000 to 150,000 clones; more than 80% occur a single time. The top ten constitute less than 1% of the sample. In the paper's terms, the time point label means: baseline before first vaccination. Read against the paper, the sample's treatment or condition label means: meningococcal conjugate vaccine given as trial control. The sample in question was peripheral blood, obtained on day 0 of MenACWY control vaccination. Receptors were obtained from an adult in good health.

V is TRBV3-1 (or the pseudogene TRBV3-2) and J is TRBJ2-7; 9 positions match TRBD2. The V gene's germline CDR1 is LGHDT and CDR2 YNNKEL (reference sequence). This CDR3 has 15 amino acids. V gave up 1 base and J gave up 6 bases; unmatched junction bases: 7. CDR3 sequence (DNA): TGTGCCAGCAGCCAAGGGCTAGCGGGAAGAAGCGAGCAGTACTTC. Protein: CASSQGLAGRSEQYF.

This clone was seen a single time. The chain has TRBV4-1 and TRBJ1-2, with 7 bases fitting TRBD1. Germline V gives CDR1 MGHRA, CDR2 YSYEKL. Germline trimming cut 1 base from V and 2 bases from J; bases unmatched to any gene: 4. This CDR3 is 15 amino acids long. DNA of the CDR3: TGCGCCAGCAGCCAAGGCACAGGGGCAAACTATGGCTACACCTTC. Protein: CASSQGTGANYGYTF.

V usage is TRBV20-1 and J usage is TRBJ1-3; no clear D. The V gene lost 3 bases and the J gene lost 0 bases, with 9 bases spanning the gap. Germline lookup yields CDR1 DFQATT and CDR2 SNEGSKA (reference sequence). CDR3 length: 14 residues. This CDR3 is CSASPGSSGNTIYF. The CDR3 bases are TGCAGTGCTAGTCCAGGCAGCTCTGGAAACACCATATATTTT.

The rearrangement links TRBV2 to TRBJ1-5; D not certain. From germline, CDR1 is SNHLY and CDR2 FYNNEI. This CDR3 has 12 amino acids. Trimming pared 8 bases from V and 7 bases from J, leaving 12 bases between. The CDR3 DNA reads as TGTGCCAGCCTAGGGTTGCGGCAGCCCCAGCATTTT. Its protein is CASLGLRQPQHF.

This chain links TRBV7-9 with TRBJ2-4; no clear D gene. Germline assignment: CDR1 SEHNR and CDR2 FQNEAQ (reference sequence). The V gene lost 2 bases and the J gene lost 1 base, with 15 bases spanning the gap. The CDR3 is made up of 17 amino acids. CDR3 nucleotide sequence: TGTGCCAGCAGCTTATATCGCGGCGGCGGTGCCAAAAACATTCAGTACTTC. Its translation is CASSLYRGGGAKNIQYF.

The rearrangement links TRBV15 to TRBJ1-3; TRBD1 is a possible D gene (5 bases). The V gene's germline CDR1 is LNHNV and CDR2 YYDKDF (reference sequence). V lost 1 base to trimming and J lost 0 bases, with 10 bases between them. The CDR3 is 16 residues long. CDR3: CATSRGQLSSGNTIYF. The CDR3 region has the DNA TGTGCCACCAGCAGAGGACAGCTCTCCTCTGGAAACACCATATATTTT.

The chain combines TRBV5-1 with TRBJ1-5; no definite D call. The V gene lost 4 bases and the J gene lost 4 bases, with 9 bases spanning the gap. Germline V gives CDR1 SGHRS, CDR2 YFSETQ. The CDR3 runs 13 residues. This CDR3 reads CASSPDGNQPQHF. The CDR3 DNA reads TGCGCCAGCAGCCCGGACGGGAATCAGCCCCAGCATTTT.

The V call is TRBV6-6, the J call TRBJ1-2; D is undetermined. Trimming shortened V by 0 bases and J by 8 bases, and 13 bases separated the two germline ends. The CDR3 is 14 residues long. The germline gives CDR1 MNHNY, CDR2 SVGAGI (reference sequence). For the CDR3, the DNA is TGTGCCAGCAGTTACTCGAGGTTATTTGGGGGCTACACCTTC. It yields the protein CASSYSRLFGGYTF.